These 7 T cell receptor beta chains were all obtained from the same sample, sequenced in a study of OX40 agonist ivuxolimab in advanced cancers. Profiling relied on immunoSEQ multiplex PCR, and the TCRdb table lists in-frame clones only, not all of them. The sample lists tens of thousands of clones, less than 95% occurring once. Source: CD4+ or CD8+ T cells sorted from blood, taken in a trial of the OX40 agonist ivuxolimab. The receptors were gathered from an adult with an advanced solid tumor such as melanoma, head and neck, liver or kidney cancer.

The CDR3 nucleotides are TGTGCCAGCAGCGAAAGACCGGGACAGGGGATCACTGAAGCTTTCTTT. Residues: CASSERPGQGITEAFF. The chain employs TRBV11-3 and TRBJ1-1; 10 bases fit TRBD1. J gave up 4 bases and V 5 bases, and 10 bases lay outside the gene matches. This CDR3 region has 16 residues. Germline V gene data show CDR1 as SGHNT and CDR2 as YENEEA.

The chain employs TRBV19 and TRBJ2-2; the match to TRBD1 covers 9 bases. V lost 7 bases and J lost 7; bases outside the gene matches: 7. The CDR3 loop spans 14 amino acids. The germline V gene has CDR1 LNHDA and CDR2 SQIVND (reference sequence). DNA for the CDR3: TGTGCCAGTACCGAAACAGGGGGCGGCGGGGAGCTGTTTTTT. Translating gives CASTETGGGGELFF. Full variable domain (remainder filled in from reference TRBV19 and TRBJ2-2): DGGITQSPKYLFRKEGQNVTLSCEQNLNHDAMYWYRQDPGQGLRLIYYSQIVNDFQKGDIAEGYSVSREKKESFPLTVTSAQKNPTAFYLCASTETGGGGELFFGEGSRLTVL.

This chain uses TRBV13 with TRBJ2-7; 13 nucleotides align to TRBD2. The ends lost 2 bases at V and 0 bases at J; junction bases unmatched: 10. The CDR3 is 19 residues long. Looked up from germline, CDR1 is PRHDT and CDR2 is FYEKMQ (reference sequence). Written as DNA, the CDR3 is TGTGCCAGCAGCTTAATTTCAATACTAGCGGGGGGGAACTCCTACGAGCAGTACTTC. Translation: CASSLISILAGGNSYEQYF.

This clone was found once. The chain is built from TRBV5-1 and TRBJ2-7; D may be TRBD2 (6 bases). CDR3 length: 14 amino acids. The V gene lost 0 bases and the J gene lost 0 bases, with 7 bases spanning the gap. The germline gives CDR1 SGHRS, CDR2 YFSETQ. In DNA, the CDR3 is TGCGCCAGCAGCTTGGACGGGAGCTCCTACGAGCAGTACGTC. Residues: CASSLDGSSYEQYV.

The chain has TRBV2 and TRBJ1-4; D perhaps matches TRBD1 (5 bases). CDR3 size: 16 residues. V was shortened by 2 bases and J by 10 bases, with 20 bases between the two germline ends. Germline assignment: CDR1 SNHLY and CDR2 FYNNEI. CDR3 protein: CASSENRWQGEAKLFF. CDR3 nucleotides: TGTGCCAGCAGTGAAAATAGGTGGCAGGGAGAAGCAAAACTGTTTTTT.

V gene TRBV18 combines with J gene TRBJ1-4; no reliable D call. Trimming stripped 5 bases from V and 4 bases from J, with 8 bases between. The CDR3 spans 13 residues. Germline CDR1 reads KGHSH; CDR2 reads LQKENI. The CDR3 coding sequence is TGTGCCAGCTCAATACAGAGTAATGAAAAACTGTTTTTT. It translates to CASSIQSNEKLFF.

The chain recombines TRBV10-3 with TRBJ1-1; the D gene is possibly TRBD1 (5 bases). The CDR3 has 15 residues. Per the germline V gene, CDR1 is ENHRY and CDR2 is SYGVKD. V dropped 0 bases and J dropped 1 base, with 9 bases sitting between them. The chain's CDR3 is CAISESGRENTEAFF. The CDR3 DNA sequence: TGTGCCATCAGTGAGTCGGGACGGGAGAACACTGAAGCTTTCTTT.